The sequence of this T cell receptor beta chain was determined in a study of response to subunit inactivated influenza vaccine. Study-level findings and limits: That few new T cells are recruited by each seasonal influenza vaccination was the authors' suggestion.

This clonotype has a handful of counts. Its cognate antigen is unknown. TCRdb itself ran the RT-PCR reads through MiXCR, one entry per CDR3 protein. The repertoire holds some 180,000 distinct CDR3 sequences, with 7.5% to 10% as singletons. The V segment lost 5 bases and the J segment 2 bases; nucleotides outside the gene matches: 3. Germline CDR1 reads SGHAT; CDR2 reads FQDESV (reference sequence). This CDR3 has 14 amino acids. This clonotype was sampled from a man aged 50 or older who received an inactivated influenza vaccine. This chain uses TRBV11-1 with TRBJ2-5; TRBD2 agrees at 9 bases. This specimen consisted of non-naive T cells sorted from PBMCs, obtained on the day of vaccination. CDR3 residues: CASSTTSGQETQYF. CDR3 sequence (DNA): TGTGCCAGCAGCACGACTAGCGGACAAGAGACCCAGTACTTC.